This T cell receptor (beta chain) is from a study of blood T cell repertoires in COVID-19 (dated by TCRdb to about 2020). General notes on the study: The collaborator samples originated in the United States, Italy and Spain and spanned the acute and convalescent phases of COVID-19. The prospective study material was composed of cDNA or gDNA derived from T cells, B-cell-depleted T cells, or PBMCs. Deeply sampled blood TCRbeta repertoires from subjects exposed to, actively infected with, or recovered from COVID-19 were included in the dataset. The repertoires were released in a freely available public database meant as a resource for research on the immune response to SARS-CoV-2. The samples were drawn from the first 160 participants of the ongoing ImmuneRACE study and from 1,200 or so subjects provided by 6 global collaborators. Sample metadata almost always included a de-identified subject ID, COVID-19 status, age in years and sex. Where available, HLA class I and class II types were taken from metadata supplied by the sample provider and were not determined by assay-based typing.

One collaborating source in Seattle enrolled patients during active infection and followed them longitudinally through the course of disease. Collaborating institutions collected whole blood in K2EDTA tubes following their own protocols. For TCRbeta analysis, collaborator samples were shipped as frozen whole blood, as isolated PBMCs, or as DNA extracted from either sample type. Worth noting for this clone: This receptor's antigen is unknown. No base quality information exists; no much larger clone differs at one position.

Overall study results and their limits: Clinical and demographic metadata were provided uncurated, with the amount varying by source and participant.

The CDR1 and CDR2 encoded by the germline V gene (reference sequence) are WNHNN and SYGVQD. V and J are truncated by 8 bases and 2 bases respectively, leaving an intervening sequence of 19 bases. From cysteine to phenylalanine, the CDR3 is 15 amino acids long. Here the CDR3 DNA is all that survives: 45 bases in frame from base 1. TCRbeta CDR3 regions were amplified from genomic DNA by means of the immunoSEQ Assay, a bias-controlled multiplex PCR. On the authors' methods: Nucleated cell counts per sample were estimated from amplification of reference gene primers within the assay. To quantify the absolute abundance of each unique TCRbeta CDR3 rearrangement, sequence reads were collapsed and filtered. For each sample, productive Simpson clonality was calculated by taking the square root of Simpson's diversity index across productive rearrangements. The table was pulled from immuneACCESS by TCRdb, which kept in-frame rearrangements only. Such tables lose some clones; where checked, under half of the loss comes from unresolved V genes, and the rest has no known cause. V and J calls plus clone size are reproduced from that table; the DNA served to infer D and trimming. Here the sample has about 170,000 clones; around four fifths occur a single time. The ten largest clonotypes hold roughly 8.1% of the sample.

Recombination linked TRBV10-1 to TRBJ2-7; possibly the D gene is TRBD2, per 5 matching bases. The source of this sequence is a woman aged 80 or over with COVID-19, enrolled during active disease. Sequencing was performed on peripheral blood. For the CDR3, the sequence is CASPRSGKNTYEQYF. At the DNA level, the sequence is TGCGCCAGCCCCCGATCGGGGAAGAATACCTACGAGCAGTACTTC.